The present entry profiles one T cell receptor (beta chain) with its context. Its antigen is still unknown. The investigators reverse transcribed all of the isolated RNA, so they sequenced expressed TCRB transcripts. The study sequenced naive, central memory and regulatory T cell samples to an average of roughly 3.4 million reads. TCRdb keeps only in-frame clones here, not all; method: immunoSEQ multiplex PCR. The profile covers roughly 610,000 clones, with roughly a sixth appearing a single time and about 0.086% taken by the ten largest. These data originate in a study of beta chain features in type 1 diabetes. Background on the study: Roughly 110,000,000 sorted cells were examined across all samples. Study-wide points: Type 1 diabetes patients had moderately but significantly shorter TCRB CDR3s in all four CD4+ subsets.

This CDR3 comprises 16 residues. The germline gives CDR1 ENHRY, CDR2 SYGVKD. V dropped 0 bases and J dropped 4 bases, with 10 bases sitting between them. The receptor was derived from a man in his late teens or twenties in good health. The gene calls are TRBV10-3 and TRBJ2-6; perhaps TRBD1 as D (5 bases). Sequencing used naive CD4+ T cells from blood. The CDR3 coding sequence is TGTGCCATCAGTGAGTCACCAGGGTCCGGGGCCAACGTCCTGACTTTC. This gives the protein CAISESPGSGANVLTF.